The present entry profiles one TCR beta chain with its context. As yet, its antigen is unknown. This sample was taken from a study of cytomegalovirus exposure and HLA in healthy donors. Trimming removed 7 bases from V and 6 bases from J, with 15 bases in between. This CDR3 comprises 14 residues. CDR1 LNHDA and CDR2 SQIVND come from the germline V gene (reference sequence). Use of 60 Vbeta and 13 Jbeta primers characterized the PCR. Sequencing used immunoSEQ multiplex PCR; TCRdb keeps in-frame clones, though not all of them. Of under 250,000 clones listed, 70% to 90% are singletons. Whole-study results and caveats: Among CMV-associated TCR beta chains, most appeared HLA-restricted in a later analysis. Further analysis was carried out later, and it showed several of the most significant clusters appearing linked to common viral pathogens. In a later analysis, a missense DCLRE1C variant was linked to TCR beta V- and J-gene trimming.

What was sequenced was PBMCs. The chain joins TRBV19 to TRBJ2-2; D uncertain. This receptor was obtained from a girl aged 2-15 years in good health and CMV-seronegative. The CDR3 loop is CASNKVSTAGELFF. The CDR3 coding sequence is TGTGCCAGTAATAAGGTTTCGACTGCCGGGGAGCTGTTTTTT.